The clone carrying this T cell receptor (beta chain) has ten or more counts. No antigen is known for it. These data originate in a study of T cell repertoires in cytomegalovirus infection. General observations from the study: The cumulative frequency of public TCR beta families distinguished individuals who carried CMV together with the relevant HLA.

V dropped 5 bases and J dropped 0 bases, with 20 bases sitting between them. Germline CDR1 is SGHVS and CDR2 is FQNEAQ. The length of the CDR3 is 18 residues. TCRdb recomputed calls from the reads with MiXCR, one row per CDR3 protein. The sample holds about 890,000 distinct CDR3 sequences; around 31% are singletons and the top ten take roughly an eighth. This TCR derives from a human donor in good health (CMV status not recorded). Some clones in this sample may be carry-over from other donors' samples. This specimen consisted of cultured CD8+ T cells from PBMCs, obtained from culture after CMV antigen stimulation. This chain uses TRBV7-8 with TRBJ2-1, with D perhaps assigned TRBD1 or TRBD2 (5 bases each). The CDR3 DNA reads as TGTGCCAGCAGCCCCACCGAGGGTTACAGGAGCTCCTACAATGAGCAGTTCTTC. Translation gives CASSPTEGYRSSYNEQFF.